This TCR beta chain appears in the sequencing data of a study of cytomegalovirus exposure and HLA in healthy donors. Whole-study results and caveats: Later analysis suggested most CMV-associated TCR beta chains were HLA-restricted. A further, later analysis showed that HLA-associated TCR beta chains (compared with equally common others) were more clonally expanded.

Trimming at V came to 1 base and at J to 2 bases, leaving 8 bases not matched to a gene. Germline V gene data show CDR1 as SGHTA and CDR2 as FQGTGA. The CDR3 totals 17 residues. The PCR had 60 Vbeta and 13 Jbeta primers. How the authors handled the data: Later work found approximately 87 million unique TCR beta chains, with around 10 million shared. Some clones are missing from TCRdb's copy, which holds only in-frame ones; the method was immunoSEQ multiplex PCR. Clonal size and the V and J genes are those of that table, whereas D and trimming came from the DNA. The sample has nearly 110,000 clones, more than 65% seen once. This clone appeared a few times. No antigen is known for it.

The sequenced sample was PBMCs. The chain carries TRBV7-3 and TRBJ1-2; TRBD1 aligns across 9 bases. The TCR sequence derives from a boy between 5 and 17 years old in good health and CMV-seronegative. The CDR3 coding sequence is TGTGCCAGCAGCTTAATGACAGGGGGGGGAAAGAACTATGGCTACACCTTC. Protein sequence: CASSLMTGGGKNYGYTF.